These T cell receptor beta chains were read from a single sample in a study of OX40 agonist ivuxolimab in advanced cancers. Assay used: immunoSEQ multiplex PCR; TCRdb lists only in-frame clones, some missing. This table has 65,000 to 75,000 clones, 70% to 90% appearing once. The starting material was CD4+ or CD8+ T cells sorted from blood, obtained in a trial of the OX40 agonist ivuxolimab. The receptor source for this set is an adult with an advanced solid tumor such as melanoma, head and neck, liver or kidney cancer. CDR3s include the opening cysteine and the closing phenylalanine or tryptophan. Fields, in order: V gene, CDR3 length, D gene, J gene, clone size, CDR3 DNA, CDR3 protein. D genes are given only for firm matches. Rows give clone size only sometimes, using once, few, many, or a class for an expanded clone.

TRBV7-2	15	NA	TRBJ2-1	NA	TGTGCCAGCAGCCCAGCAGACGGTGTCCACAATGAGCAGTTCTTC	CASSPADGVHNEQFF
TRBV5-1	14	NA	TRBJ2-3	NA	TGCGCCAGCAGCTTTGACCCCCTCGAGGGGACGCAGTATTTT	CASSFDPLEGTQYF
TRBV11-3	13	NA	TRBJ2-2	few	TGTGCCAGCAGCTTAGCAGGACCCGGGGAGCTGTTTTTT	CASSLAGPGELFF
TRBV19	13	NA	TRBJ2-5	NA	TGTGCCAGTAGTACCGGGACCGACACGGACCAGTACTTC	CASSTGTDTDQYF
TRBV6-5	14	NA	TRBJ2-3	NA	TGTGCCAGCAGGCCCCGGGCCTACACAGATACGCAGTATTTT	CASRPRAYTDTQYF
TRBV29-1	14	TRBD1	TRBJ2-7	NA	TGCAGCGTTGAGGGGACAGGGGGCTCCTACGAGCAGTACTTC	CSVEGTGGSYEQYF
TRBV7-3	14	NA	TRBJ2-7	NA	TGTGCCAGCAGCCCGGGACTCGGGTACTACGAGCAGTACTTC	CASSPGLGYYEQYF
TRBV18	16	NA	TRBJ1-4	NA	TGTGCCAGCTCACCGCCGTCGGGAGGCAGGAATGAAAAACTGTTTTTT	CASSPPSGGRNEKLFF
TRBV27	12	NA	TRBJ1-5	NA	TGTGCCAGCAGTCCACAGGGTGGTCCCCAGCATTTT	CASSPQGGPQHF
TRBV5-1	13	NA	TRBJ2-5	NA	TGCGCCAGCAGCTTGGTCGGCGGGGAGACCCAGTACTTC	CASSLVGGETQYF
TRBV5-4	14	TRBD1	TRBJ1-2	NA	TGTGCCAGCAGCGACCAGTACAGGGGGCGAGGCTACACCTTC	CASSDQYRGRGYTF
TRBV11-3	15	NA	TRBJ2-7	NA	TGTGCCAGCAGCCCTAGGGGAGAACGGTCCTACGAGCAGTACTTC	CASSPRGERSYEQYF
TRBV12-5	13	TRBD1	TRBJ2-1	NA	TGTGCTAGTCAGACAGGGATCCACAATGAGCAGTTCTTC	CASQTGIHNEQFF
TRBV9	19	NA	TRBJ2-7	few	TGTGCCAGCAGCGTAGCTCGTCTAGCGGAGGGGGGCCCCTCCTACGAGCAGTACTTC	CASSVARLAEGGPSYEQYF
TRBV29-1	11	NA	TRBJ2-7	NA	TGCAGCGTTCTCCTTAGCGACGAGCAGTACTTC	CSVLLSDEQYF
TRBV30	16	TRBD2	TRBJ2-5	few	TGTGCCTTGTCCGGGACTAGCGGGAATCTGGGGGAGACCCAGTACTTC	CALSGTSGNLGETQYF
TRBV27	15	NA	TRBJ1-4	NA	TGTGCCAGCAGTTTACGGCGGTCAACTAATGAAAAACTGTTTTTT	CASSLRRSTNEKLFF
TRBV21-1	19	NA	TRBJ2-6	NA	TGTGCCAGCAGCCCCGGGAGGACACAAGAACTCTCTGGGGCCAACGTCCTGACTTTC	CASSPGRTQELSGANVLTF
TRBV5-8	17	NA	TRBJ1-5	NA	TGTGCCAGCAGCGATCTCCGGGACGGGAATAGCAATCAGCCCCAGCATTTT	CASSDLRDGNSNQPQHF
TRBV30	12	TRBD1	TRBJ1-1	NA	TGTGCCTGGACCCTGGACAGGGGGCTAGCTTTCTTT	CAWTLDRGLAFF
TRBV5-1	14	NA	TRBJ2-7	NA	TGCGCCAGCAGCTTGGTCCCAGAAACTTACGAGCAGTACTTC	CASSLVPETYEQYF
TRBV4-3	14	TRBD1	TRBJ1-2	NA	TGCGCCAGCAGCCACCCCGGGACAGTGTATGGCTACACCTTC	CASSHPGTVYGYTF
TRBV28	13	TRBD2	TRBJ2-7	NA	TGTGCCAGCAGTCTAGCGGGGCATTACGAGCAGTACTTC	CASSLAGHYEQYF
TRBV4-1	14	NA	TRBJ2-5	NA	TGCGCCAGCAGCTTAACAGGGATTGGCGAGACCCAGTACTTC	CASSLTGIGETQYF
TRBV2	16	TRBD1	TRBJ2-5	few	TGTGCCAGCAGGAAAACAGGGGGCGGCTGGGGGGAGACCCAGTACTTC	CASRKTGGGWGETQYF
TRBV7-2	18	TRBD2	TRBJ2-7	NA	TGTGCCAGCAGCCCGGGGGCGGGAGGCCCTACTCACTCCTACGAGCAGTACTTC	CASSPGAGGPTHSYEQYF
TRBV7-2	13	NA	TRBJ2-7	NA	TGTGCCAGCAGCTTAGAACAGGGCTACGAGCAGTACTTC	CASSLEQGYEQYF
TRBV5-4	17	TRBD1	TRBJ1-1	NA	TGTGCCAGCAGCCCCCGGGACAGGGGGTCGATGAACACTGAAGCTTTCTTT	CASSPRDRGSMNTEAFF
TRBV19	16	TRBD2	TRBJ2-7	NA	TGTGCCAGTAGTATAGACCCTAGCGGGGGTCCCTACGAGCAGTACTTC	CASSIDPSGGPYEQYF
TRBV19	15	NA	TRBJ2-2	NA	TGTGCCAGTAGTATCCGACAGATGAACACCGGGGAGCTGTTTTTT	CASSIRQMNTGELFF
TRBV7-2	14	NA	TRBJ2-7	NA	TGTGCCAGCAGCTTACTCGGTTACTCCTACGAGCAGTACTTC	CASSLLGYSYEQYF
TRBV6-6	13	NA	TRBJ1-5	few	TGTGCCAGCTCGATACAGGGTAATCAGCCCCAGCATTTT	CASSIQGNQPQHF
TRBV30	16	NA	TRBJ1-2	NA	TGTGCCTGGAGTGTCCCCGGGGAGGGTAGGAACTATGGCTACACCTTC	CAWSVPGEGRNYGYTF
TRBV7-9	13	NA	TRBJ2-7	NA	TGTGCCAGCAGCCTACTAGAAGGGCTCGAGCAGTACTTC	CASSLLEGLEQYF
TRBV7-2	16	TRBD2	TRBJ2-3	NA	TGTGCCAGCAGCCATCGAGCGGGGGGGCAGAGAGATACGCAGTATTTT	CASSHRAGGQRDTQYF
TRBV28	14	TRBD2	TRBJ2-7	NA	TGTGCCAGCAGTCCCGCGGGGGGGGCGGAGGAGCAGTACTTC	CASSPAGGAEEQYF
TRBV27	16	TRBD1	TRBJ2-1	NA	TGTGCCAGCAGTTTATCCTCGGGGACAGCGGTTGCAGAGCAGTTCTTC	CASSLSSGTAVAEQFF
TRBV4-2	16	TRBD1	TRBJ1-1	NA	TGTGCCAGCAGCCAGGGGAATCTCGGGACAGGGGTAGGAGCTTTCTTT	CASSQGNLGTGVGAFF
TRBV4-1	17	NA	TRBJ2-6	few	TGCGCCAGCAGCCACCCATTTCGGGGCTCTGGGGCCAACGTCCTGACTTTC	CASSHPFRGSGANVLTF
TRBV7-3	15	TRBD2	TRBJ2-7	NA	TGTGCCAGCAGCTTAACCGGACTAGTCGGCCACGAGCAGTACTTC	CASSLTGLVGHEQYF
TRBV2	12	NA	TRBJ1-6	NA	TGTGCCAGCAGTGAAGGGGCGGAACCCCTCCACTTT	CASSEGAEPLHF
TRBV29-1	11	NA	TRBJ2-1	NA	TGCAGCGTCCAGCCAATGAGTGAGCAGTTCTTC	CSVQPMSEQFF